This entry features one T cell receptor (beta chain) sequence. Its antigen has not been determined. No base qualities exist here, and no much larger clone lies one base off it. This specimen comes from a study of CD4 T cells in relation to SARS-CoV-2 and coronaviruses (dated by TCRdb to the early 2020s). At the level of the whole study: HLA restriction was mapped for shared crossreactive spike epitopes using patient-derived lymphoblastoid cell lines. At the level of individual TCR clonotypes, the study measured memory CD4+ T cell crossreactivity between SARS-CoV-2 spike protein and common cold coronavirus spike proteins. The Adaptive Biotechnologies TCR-sequencing kit was used to sequence samples from three pre-COVID donors and the naive versus memory experiments, while other data came from Illumina-based sequencing. A different TCR-beta assay, based on Illumina, was used to sequence expansion assays from other donors in the study. Findings and caveats that apply to the study as a whole: Naive versus memory sequencing indicated that memory recall responses, rather than primary responses primed during culture, are detected by the assay. Small numbers of patients and of tested TCRs limited the study. Compared with monoreactive clones, crossreactive clones had significantly weaker SARS-CoV-2-driven expansion, a result consistent with antigenic imprinting. Roughly 64% of donors had memory CD4+ clonotypes that crossrecognized SARS-CoV-2 and at least one common cold coronavirus spike. Since the crossreactivity analysis centred on spike protein, crossreactivity against other viral proteins was not assessed. No donor contributed both pre-pandemic and post-infection samples, which limited tracing the source of pre-existing responses.

The CDR3 measures 12 amino acids from cysteine to phenylalanine. Just CDR3 DNA is preserved here, 36 bases in frame from base 1. V loses 5 bases of germline sequence and J loses 6 bases, and the interval between the two ends is 10 bases. Sequences SEHNR (CDR1) and FQNEAQ (CDR2) are obtained from the germline V gene (reference sequence). Deep-resolution immunoSEQ TCR-beta sequencing was performed on DNA from uncultured naive and memory CD4+ T cells. The paper's processing steps were these. During preprocessing, nonproductive sequences were discarded, as were any CDR3s that did not begin with C, did not end with F or W, or were shorter than 7 amino acids. Cultured and uncultured naive and memory CD4+ repertoires were searched for previously identified spike- and CEF-reactive CDR3s. Pairwise Levenshtein distance, computed with the stringdist R package after three terminal residues were trimmed from each end, was used as the measure of CDR3 homology. The table was pulled from immuneACCESS by TCRdb, which kept in-frame rearrangements only. Such tables lose some clones; where checked, under half of the loss comes from unresolved V genes, and the rest has no known cause. V, J and clone size are taken as reported in that table, and D and trimming were inferred from the DNA itself. The sample table records about 60,000 clones; about 94% of these occur just once. 0.14% of the sample is taken by the ten largest.

CD4+ T cells from unexposed donors were collected before the COVID-19 pandemic (2011-2018). Naive and memory CD4+ T cells were separated from cryopreserved PBMCs through CD4 enrichment, which was followed by EasySep naive CD4+ T cell enrichment. The leukapheresis product for the unexposed donors was obtained through commercial purchase. PBMCs were isolated from leukapheresis product or whole blood by Ficoll-Paque PLUS gradient centrifugation. PBMCs were either cryopreserved at -140 degrees C or used fresh in the expansion assay. The QIAamp Micro DNA Kit was used to extract genomic DNA from the CD4+ T cells.

Sequencing was carried out using naive CD4+ T cells from PBMCs. The sample's cell subset or site label, in plain terms: naive CD4+ T cells isolated by negative enrichment. The chain uses TRBV7-9 and TRBJ1-1; TRBD1 is a weak D gene call, 5 bases matching. The receptor's source is a human donor in good health. The CDR3 in this case is CASSPEGSEAFF. Read as DNA, the sequence is TGTGCCAGCAGCCCCGAGGGGTCTGAAGCTTTCTTT.